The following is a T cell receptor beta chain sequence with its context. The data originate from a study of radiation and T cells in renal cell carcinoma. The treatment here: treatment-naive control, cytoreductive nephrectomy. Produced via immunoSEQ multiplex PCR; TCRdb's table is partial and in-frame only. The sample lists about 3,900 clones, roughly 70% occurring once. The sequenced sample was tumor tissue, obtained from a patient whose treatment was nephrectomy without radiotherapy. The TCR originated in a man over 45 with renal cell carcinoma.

The CDR3 loop reads CASSSGTPPDTQYF. DNA of the CDR3: TGTGCCAGCAGTTCGGGGACCCCCCCGGATACGCAGTATTTT. The chain carries TRBV7-3 and TRBJ2-3; D is perhaps TRBD1 or TRBD2 (5 bases each). This CDR3 region has 14 residues. Per germline, CDR1 SGHTA and CDR2 FQGTGA. Trimming removed 6 bases from V and 6 bases from J, with 16 bases in between.